These 25 T cell receptor beta chains originate from one sample sequenced in a study of blood T cell repertoires in COVID-19. This table comes from immunoSEQ multiplex PCR, and its TCRdb copy is limited to in-frame clones, with some not included. This table holds roughly 87,000 clones, roughly 83% found once. The sample was peripheral blood. The receptors stem from a human donor in a cohort sampled during active COVID-19.

The chain combines TRBV3-1 (or the pseudogene TRBV3-2) with TRBJ2-3; D unresolved. Trimming took 4 bases from V and 4 from J, leaving 6 bases between them. The CDR3 is 12 residues long. The germline V gene has CDR1 LGHDT and CDR2 YNNKEL (reference sequence). As DNA, the CDR3 is TGTGCCAGCAGCCCTACCCCAGATACGCAGTATTTT. Translating gives CASSPTPDTQYF.

The chain recombines TRBV7-9 with TRBJ2-7; 8 bases align to TRBD2. Germline V CDR1 and CDR2: SEHNR, FQNEAQ (reference sequence). V shed 0 bases, J shed 5 bases, and the junction held 6 bases outside the gene matches. This CDR3 comprises 15 residues. CDR3 amino acids: CASSLALAGWDEQYF. For the CDR3, the DNA is TGTGCCAGCAGCTTAGCGTTAGCGGGATGGGACGAGCAGTACTTC. Full variable domain (outside the CDR3, taken from reference TRBV7-9 and TRBJ2-7): DTGVSQNPRHKITKRGQNVTFRCDPISEHNRLYWYRQTLGQGPEFLTYFQNEAQLEKSRLLSDRFSAERPKGSFSTLEIQRTEQGDSAMYLCASSLALAGWDEQYFGPGTRLTVT.

The J gene is TRBJ2-3, the V gene TRBV28; the match to TRBD2 covers 15 bases. V shed 6 bases and J 5 bases; nucleotides not matched to a gene: 12. The CDR3 loop spans 18 amino acids. Germline V gives CDR1 MDHEN, CDR2 SYDVKM. This CDR3 reads CASRPPGLAGGVLDTQYF. The CDR3 DNA reads as TGTGCCAGCAGGCCTCCGGGACTAGCGGGAGGAGTTTTAGATACGCAGTATTTT.

The chain links TRBV28 to TRBJ1-1; D remains ambiguous. CDR1 and CDR2 from the germline V gene are MDHEN and SYDVKM. The ends were cut back, 0 bases at V and 1 base at J, with 6 bases in the middle. The CDR3 sequence is 14 residues long. The CDR3 sequence: CASSLWARNTEAFF. The CDR3 nucleotides are TGTGCCAGCAGTTTATGGGCCAGGAACACTGAAGCTTTCTTT.

The rearrangement joins TRBV6-2 or TRBV6-3 to TRBJ2-1; 8 bases are shared with TRBD2. The junction had 9 bases not matched to a gene; V was cut back by 0 bases and J by 2 bases. In germline, CDR1 is MNHEY, CDR2 SVGEGT. This CDR3 has 18 amino acids. The CDR3, as DNA: TGTGCCAGCAGTTACTCGATTCTCAGACTAGCGCCCTACAATGAGCAGTTCTTC. Encoded protein: CASSYSILRLAPYNEQFF.

The chain employs TRBV19 and TRBJ2-7; TRBD2 matches 10 bases. The junction had 5 bases not matched to a gene; V was cut back by 3 bases and J by 3 bases. Germline lookup yields CDR1 LNHDA and CDR2 SQIVND (reference sequence). The CDR3 consists of 15 residues. In nucleotides, the CDR3 is TGTGCCAGTAGTATGAAGCGGGGGGGCGACTACGAGCAGTACTTC. Translation: CASSMKRGGDYEQYF.

This clone came up a few times. This rearrangement joins TRBV19 to TRBJ2-1, with 8 bases that match TRBD2. The germline V gene has CDR1 LNHDA and CDR2 SQIVND (reference sequence). This CDR3 is built from 18 residues. Trimming removed 3 bases from V and 4 bases from J; junction bases left unmatched: 14. CDR3 in DNA: TGTGCCAGTAGTATTCCTCGGCCGGGACTAGTTTTTTACAATGAGCAGTTCTTC. It is translated as CASSIPRPGLVFYNEQFF.

The chain has TRBV28 and TRBJ2-7, with a tentative D call TRBD2 (6 bases). This CDR3 has 13 residues. Germline values: CDR1 MDHEN, CDR2 SYDVKM. V was cut by 8 bases and J by 0 bases, with 11 bases left in between. CDR3 sequence reads: CASLGGPSYEQYF. CDR3 DNA sequence: TGTGCCAGCCTGGGAGGCCCCTCCTACGAGCAGTACTTC.

This rearrangement joins TRBV2 to TRBJ2-3; 8 positions match TRBD1. Germline assignment: CDR1 SNHLY and CDR2 FYNNEI. This CDR3 has 14 amino acids. J gave up 6 bases and V 2 bases, and 4 bases lay outside the gene matches. CDR3 DNA sequence: TGTGCCAGCAGTGAACGGACAGGGACGGATACGCAGTATTTT. Translating gives CASSERTGTDTQYF. Supplemented by reference TRBV2 and TRBJ2-3, the full variable domain reads EPEVTQTPSHQVTQMGQEVILRCVPISNHLYFYWYRQILGQKVEFLVSFYNNEISEKSEIFDDQFSVERPDGSNFTLKIRSTKLEDSAMYFCASSERTGTDTQYFGPGTRLTVL.

V usage is TRBV19 and J usage is TRBJ2-2; D is unclear. This CDR3 has 12 amino acids. CDR1 LNHDA and CDR2 SQIVND come from the germline V gene (reference sequence). V lost 6 bases to trimming and J lost 4 bases, with 6 bases between them. In DNA form, the CDR3 reads TGTGCCAGTAGGTCCAGCACCGGGGAGCTGTTTTTT. It is translated as CASRSSTGELFF. Together with reference TRBV19 and TRBJ2-2, the CDR3 gives the full variable domain: DGGITQSPKYLFRKEGQNVTLSCEQNLNHDAMYWYRQDPGQGLRLIYYSQIVNDFQKGDIAEGYSVSREKKESFPLTVTSAQKNPTAFYLCASRSSTGELFFGEGSRLTVL.

The rearrangement links TRBV10-2 to TRBJ2-1; 8 positions agree with TRBD2. The CDR3 consists of 14 residues. V shed 2 bases, J shed 4 bases, and the junction held 1 base outside the gene matches. The germline V gene has CDR1 WSHSY and CDR2 SAAADI. The CDR3 loop reads CASSEAGGYNEQFF. DNA of the CDR3: TGCGCCAGCAGTGAGGCGGGGGGTTACAATGAGCAGTTCTTC.

Note on this clone: This specimen includes other DNA sequences encoding the same CDR3. This chain uses TRBV18 with TRBJ2-5; D is undetermined. Germline values: CDR1 KGHSH, CDR2 LQKENI. Trimming left V 6 bases short and J 5 bases short, with 7 bases between. This CDR3 spans 11 amino acids. The CDR3 DNA is TGTGCCAGCTCCCCCTCCGAGACCCAGTACTTC. Protein: CASSPSETQYF.

J is TRBJ2-1 and V is TRBV7-3, with D possibly TRBD1 on 7 matching bases. The CDR3 length is 16 residues. Germline loops: CDR1 SGHTA, CDR2 FQGTGA. V was pared by 5 bases and J by 6 bases, with 20 bases between. The CDR3 coding sequence is TGTGCCAGCAGCCACAGGGGTGGAGGGGCCGCCAATGAGCAGTTCTTC. Translated, it gives CASSHRGGGAANEQFF.

The chain uses TRBV6-5 and TRBJ1-5; D gene ambiguous. V lost 3 bases, J lost 7 bases, and 10 bases lay in between. From germline, CDR1 is MNHEY and CDR2 SVGAGI. The CDR3 extends over 13 amino acids. The CDR3 region is CASSYIRGQPQHF. The CDR3 DNA follows: TGTGCCAGCAGTTATATCCGAGGCCAGCCCCAGCATTTT.

This chain links TRBV7-2 with TRBJ2-7; D uncertain. CDR3 length: 13 amino acids. V gave up 5 bases and J gave up 0 bases, with 8 bases separating them. CDR1 and CDR2 from the germline V gene are SGHTA and FQGNSA. The CDR3 DNA reads as TGTGCCAGCAGCCCTTCGTTCTCCTACGAGCAGTACTTC. It specifies CASSPSFSYEQYF.

The J gene is TRBJ2-3, the V gene TRBV6-2 or TRBV6-3; TRBD2 matches at 7 bases. The V gene end was trimmed by 2 bases and the J gene end by 5 bases; junction bases not matched to a gene: 4. Germline V gene data show CDR1 as MNHEY and CDR2 as SVGEGT. This CDR3 is 14 amino acids long. This chain's CDR3 is CASSYAGEGDTQYF. The CDR3 DNA follows: TGTGCCAGCAGTTACGCGGGGGAAGGAGATACGCAGTATTTT.

The chain uses TRBV6-6 and TRBJ2-1; possibly TRBD1 for D (6 bases). V was clipped by 8 bases and J by 3 bases, with 11 bases between them. Germline CDR1 is MNHNY and CDR2 is SVGAGI (reference sequence). CDR3 length equals 13 residues. The CDR3 sequence: CASSGDLYNEQFF. The CDR3, as DNA: TGTGCCAGCTCAGGGGACCTCTACAATGAGCAGTTCTTC.

This clone is a singleton in its sample. This rearrangement joins TRBV28 to TRBJ1-2, with D possibly TRBD1 on 6 matching bases. Germline-derived CDR1 and CDR2 are MDHEN and SYDVKM. The CDR3 has 16 residues. The V and J ends lost 2 bases and 7 bases respectively, with 20 bases between them. The CDR3 loop is CASSLEGVVVGVGYTF. The DNA for the CDR3 is TGTGCCAGCAGTTTAGAGGGGGTAGTAGTTGGGGTTGGCTACACCTTC.

The table lists this clone with a few counts. The chain combines TRBV27 with TRBJ1-5; perhaps TRBD1 as D (5 bases). Germline CDR1 reads MNHEY; CDR2 reads SMNVEV (reference sequence). With 3 bases removed from V and 7 bases from J, the gap between germline ends came to 16 bases. The CDR3 covers 15 residues. The CDR3 DNA reads TGTGCCAGCAGTTTCGGCCAGGGAACCAAGCAGCCCCAGCATTTT. This encodes CASSFGQGTKQPQHF.

This chain connects TRBV27 to TRBJ2-6; D is uncertain. Between the trimmed V and J ends, which lost 6 bases and 2 bases, there was a span of 11 bases. CDR3 size: 15 residues. The germline gives CDR1 MNHEY, CDR2 SMNVEV (reference sequence). For the CDR3, the DNA is TGTGCCAGCAGAATATCGGGTACTGGGGCCAACGTCCTGACTTTC. Protein sequence: CASRISGTGANVLTF.

This sequence joins TRBV6-5 and TRBJ1-2; TRBD1 might be the D (6 bases). Trimming removed 6 bases from V and 5 bases from J, with 13 bases in between. CDR3 length: 13 residues. Germline CDR1 MNHEY, CDR2 SVGAGI. This CDR3 is CASSETGSYGYTF. The CDR3 nucleotides read TGTGCCAGCAGCGAGACAGGCAGTTATGGCTACACCTTC.

The V gene is TRBV28, the J gene TRBJ2-7, with a tentative D call TRBD1 (5 bases). Germline V CDR1 and CDR2: MDHEN, SYDVKM. The CDR3 runs 12 residues. Trimming took off 3 bases at V and 4 bases at J, with 7 bases between the two ends. CDR3 loop: CASSLTVYEQYF. The CDR3, as DNA: TGTGCCAGCAGTTTGACAGTTTACGAGCAGTACTTC.

The chain links TRBV6-2 or TRBV6-3 to TRBJ1-1, with no clear D. Germline CDR1 MNHEY, CDR2 SVGEGT. The CDR3 is 14 residues long. V lost 6 bases and J lost 3, with 14 bases in between. This chain's CDR3 is CASSHTVWDTEAFF. DNA for the CDR3: TGTGCCAGCAGCCACACAGTGTGGGACACTGAAGCTTTCTTT.

The rearrangement joins TRBV23-1 to TRBJ2-2, with 8 bases that match TRBD2. TRBV23-1 is an ORF for which the function is uncertain. Trimming took 11 bases from V and 10 from J; bases not matched to a gene: 18. The CDR3 runs to 15 residues. The chain's CDR3 is CAPGGGHVRLTELFF. CDR3 DNA sequence: TGCGCCCCCGGGGGGGGACACGTTCGACTTACGGAGCTGTTTTTT.

The chain uses TRBV6-2 or TRBV6-3 and TRBJ1-6; D not certain. Germline V gives CDR1 MNHEY, CDR2 SVGEGT. Between the trimmed V and J ends, which lost 3 bases and 2 bases, there was a span of 8 bases. The CDR3 runs 15 residues. The CDR3 sequence is CASSYEGAYNSPLHF. CDR3 DNA: TGTGCCAGCAGTTATGAGGGAGCCTATAATTCACCCCTCCACTTT.